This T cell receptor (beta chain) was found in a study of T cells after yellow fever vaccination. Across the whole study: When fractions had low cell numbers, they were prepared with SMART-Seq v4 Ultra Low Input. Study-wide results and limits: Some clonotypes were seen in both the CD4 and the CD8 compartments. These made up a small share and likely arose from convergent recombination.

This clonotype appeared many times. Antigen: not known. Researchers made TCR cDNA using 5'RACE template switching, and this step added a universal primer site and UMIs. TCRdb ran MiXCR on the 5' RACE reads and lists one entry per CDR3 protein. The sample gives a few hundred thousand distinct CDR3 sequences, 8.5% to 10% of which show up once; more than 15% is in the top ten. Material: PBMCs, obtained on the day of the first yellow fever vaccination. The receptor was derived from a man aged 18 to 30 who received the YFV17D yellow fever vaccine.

The CDR3 sequence: CASSLAGTGNTEAFF. The CDR3, as DNA: TGTGCCAGCAGTTTAGCCGGGACAGGGAACACTGAAGCTTTCTTT. The rearrangement uses TRBV28 and TRBJ1-1; 8 bases are shared with TRBD1. This CDR3 has 15 amino acids. Germline trimming cut 2 bases from V and 1 base from J; bases unmatched to any gene: 3. CDR1 is MDHEN and CDR2 is SYDVKM in the germline V gene.